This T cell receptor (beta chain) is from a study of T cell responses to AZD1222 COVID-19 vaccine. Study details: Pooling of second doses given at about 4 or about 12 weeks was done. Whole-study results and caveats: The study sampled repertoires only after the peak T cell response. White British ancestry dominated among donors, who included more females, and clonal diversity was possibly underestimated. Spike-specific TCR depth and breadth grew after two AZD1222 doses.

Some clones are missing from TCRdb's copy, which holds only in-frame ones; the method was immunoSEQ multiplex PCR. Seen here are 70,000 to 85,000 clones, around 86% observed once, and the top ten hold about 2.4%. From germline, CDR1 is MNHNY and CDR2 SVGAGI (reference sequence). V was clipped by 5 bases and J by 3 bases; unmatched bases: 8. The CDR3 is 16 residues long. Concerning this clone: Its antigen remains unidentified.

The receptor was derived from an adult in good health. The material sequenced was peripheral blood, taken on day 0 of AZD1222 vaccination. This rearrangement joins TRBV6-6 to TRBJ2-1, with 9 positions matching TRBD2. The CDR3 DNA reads TGTGCCAGCAGTCGACAGGGACTAGCAGTCTACAATGAGCAGTTCTTC. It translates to CASSRQGLAVYNEQFF.